The rows below give T cell receptor beta chains drawn from one sample of a study of cytomegalovirus exposure and HLA in healthy donors. Generated by immunoSEQ multiplex PCR, the TCRdb table keeps only in-frame clones and is missing some. The sample has approximately 110,000 clones, approximately 79% seen once. The material sequenced was PBMCs. These receptors all come from a middle-aged woman in good health and CMV-seronegative. CDR3s include the opening cysteine and the closing phenylalanine or tryptophan. D genes are given only for firm matches. A row's size may be missing; if present it is once, few, many or a size class.

CDR3 protein: CASSVERGPENYGYTF; CDR3 DNA: TGTGCCAGCAGCGTAGAAAGGGGGCCTGAGAACTATGGCTACACCTTC; V gene: TRBV9; clone size: NA; J gene: TRBJ1-2; D gene: TRBD1
CDR3 protein: CASSPEAWEKLFF; CDR3 DNA: TGTGCCAGCAGTCCAGAGGCCTGGGAAAAACTGTTTTTT; V gene: TRBV28; clone size: NA; J gene: TRBJ1-4; D gene: NA
CDR3 protein: CASSTGTVYGYTF; CDR3 DNA: TGTGCCAGCAGTACCGGGACAGTCTATGGCTACACCTTC; V gene: TRBV28; clone size: few; J gene: TRBJ1-2; D gene: TRBD1
CDR3 protein: CASSSRDRGRYEQFF; CDR3 DNA: TGTGCCAGCAGCTCCCGGGACAGGGGGCGGTATGAGCAGTTCTTC; V gene: TRBV6-6; clone size: few; J gene: TRBJ2-1; D gene: TRBD1
CDR3 protein: CASSVQGPRYEQYF; CDR3 DNA: TGTGCCAGCAGTGTGCAGGGGCCTCGCTACGAGCAGTACTTC; V gene: TRBV2; clone size: NA; J gene: TRBJ2-7; D gene: NA
CDR3 protein: CASSLSGTSDQPQHF; CDR3 DNA: TGTGCCAGCAGTTTATCCGGGACATCAGATCAGCCCCAGCATTTT; V gene: TRBV27; clone size: NA; J gene: TRBJ1-5; D gene: NA
CDR3 protein: CASSFPAGREAGEQYF; CDR3 DNA: TGTGCCAGCAGCTTCCCCGCCGGGCGGGAAGCGGGTGAGCAGTACTTC; V gene: TRBV11-2; clone size: NA; J gene: TRBJ2-7; D gene: NA
CDR3 protein: CASSPRVAGYEQYF; CDR3 DNA: TGTGCCAGCAGCCCCCGCGTGGCGGGCTACGAGCAGTACTTC; V gene: TRBV9; clone size: NA; J gene: TRBJ2-7; D gene: NA
CDR3 protein: CASSSTGLPFF; CDR3 DNA: TGTGCCAGCAGTTCGACGGGGTTGCCGTTCTTC; V gene: TRBV13; clone size: NA; J gene: TRBJ2-1; D gene: NA
CDR3 protein: CASSMGTGGNEKLFF; CDR3 DNA: TGTGCCAGCAGCATGGGGACAGGGGGTAATGAAAAACTGTTTTTT; V gene: TRBV7-7; clone size: NA; J gene: TRBJ1-4; D gene: TRBD1
CDR3 protein: CASSVGVNTEAFF; CDR3 DNA: TGTGCCAGCAGCGTAGGGGTGAACACTGAAGCTTTCTTT; V gene: TRBV5-6; clone size: NA; J gene: TRBJ1-1; D gene: NA
CDR3 protein: CSVDPGTAVGVNEQFF; CDR3 DNA: TGCAGCGTCGACCCAGGGACTGCCGTTGGGGTCAATGAGCAGTTCTTC; V gene: TRBV29-1; clone size: few; J gene: TRBJ2-1; D gene: NA
CDR3 protein: CASSERTGAPSKFF; CDR3 DNA: TGTGCCAGCAGTGAAAGAACAGGGGCTCCGTCGAAGTTCTTC; V gene: TRBV2; clone size: NA; J gene: TRBJ2-1; D gene: TRBD1
CDR3 protein: CASSIGGVEAFF; CDR3 DNA: TGTGCCAGTAGTATTGGAGGAGTTGAAGCTTTCTTT; V gene: TRBV19; clone size: NA; J gene: TRBJ1-1; D gene: NA
CDR3 protein: CASSTPGLAGGPHFYNEQFF; CDR3 DNA: TGCGCCAGCAGCACCCCGGGACTAGCGGGAGGGCCTCACTTCTACAATGAGCAGTTCTTC; V gene: TRBV5-1; clone size: NA; J gene: TRBJ2-1; D gene: TRBD2
CDR3 protein: CASSLRDYNSPLHF; CDR3 DNA: TGTGCCAGCAGCCTCAGGGACTATAATTCACCCCTCCACTTT; V gene: TRBV7-2; clone size: once; J gene: TRBJ1-6; D gene: NA
CDR3 protein: CASSQEERGEDEQYF; CDR3 DNA: TGCGCCAGCAGCCAAGAGGAGCGGGGTGAGGACGAGCAGTACTTC; V gene: TRBV4-1; clone size: NA; J gene: TRBJ2-7; D gene: TRBD2
CDR3 protein: CASSSRLAGGFPDTQYF; CDR3 DNA: TGCGCCAGCAGCTCTAGACTAGCGGGGGGGTTCCCAGATACGCAGTATTTT; V gene: TRBV5-1; clone size: NA; J gene: TRBJ2-3; D gene: TRBD2
CDR3 protein: CATSRDSGNTEAFF; CDR3 DNA: TGTGCCACCAGCAGAGATTCGGGGAACACTGAAGCTTTCTTT; V gene: TRBV15; clone size: NA; J gene: TRBJ1-1; D gene: NA
CDR3 protein: CASSENPGNNSPLHF; CDR3 DNA: TGTGCCAGCAGTGAAAACCCAGGGAATAATTCACCCCTCCACTTT; V gene: TRBV6-1; clone size: NA; J gene: TRBJ1-6; D gene: NA
CDR3 protein: CASSDLTGGGYTF; CDR3 DNA: TGTGCCAGCAGTGACTTAACAGGTGGTGGCTACACCTTC; V gene: TRBV6-4; clone size: NA; J gene: TRBJ1-2; D gene: NA
CDR3 protein: CASSPPTSRDRVGGYTF; CDR3 DNA: TGTGCCAGCTCACCACCCACGTCCCGGGACAGGGTGGGGGGCTACACCTTC; V gene: TRBV18; clone size: NA; J gene: TRBJ1-2; D gene: TRBD1
CDR3 protein: CASSQGAVGLAGAYEQYF; CDR3 DNA: TGTGCCAGCTCCCAAGGGGCAGTAGGACTAGCGGGGGCCTACGAGCAGTACTTC; V gene: TRBV18; clone size: NA; J gene: TRBJ2-7; D gene: TRBD2
CDR3 protein: CASSLILASASTDTQYF; CDR3 DNA: TGTGCCAGCAGCTTGATACTAGCCAGTGCTAGCACAGATACGCAGTATTTT; V gene: TRBV5-5; clone size: NA; J gene: TRBJ2-3; D gene: NA
CDR3 protein: CASSPQNIQPQHF; CDR3 DNA: TGTGCCAGCTCACCGCAAAACATTCAGCCCCAGCATTTT; V gene: TRBV18; clone size: NA; J gene: TRBJ1-5; D gene: NA
CDR3 protein: CASSLNRLANTGELFF; CDR3 DNA: TGTGCCAGCAGCTTAAATCGGCTAGCCAACACCGGGGAGCTGTTTTTT; V gene: TRBV7-2; clone size: NA; J gene: TRBJ2-2; D gene: NA
CDR3 protein: CASTSGNTIYF; CDR3 DNA: TGTGCCAGCACGTCTGGAAACACCATATATTTT; V gene: TRBV5-4; clone size: few; J gene: TRBJ1-3; D gene: NA
CDR3 protein: CASGSLRTGKDTQYF; CDR3 DNA: TGTGCCAGCGGGTCGCTTAGGACAGGGAAAGATACGCAGTATTTT; V gene: TRBV6-5; clone size: once; J gene: TRBJ2-3; D gene: TRBD1
CDR3 protein: CASSPEWNGNTEAFF; CDR3 DNA: TGTGCCAGCAGCCCGGAGTGGAACGGGAACACTGAAGCTTTCTTT; V gene: TRBV7-2; clone size: NA; J gene: TRBJ1-1; D gene: NA
CDR3 protein: CASSQGGGTYNEQFF; CDR3 DNA: TGCGCCAGCAGCCAAGGCGGGGGCACCTACAATGAGCAGTTCTTC; V gene: TRBV4-3; clone size: NA; J gene: TRBJ2-1; D gene: NA
CDR3 protein: CASSRNPRETQYF; CDR3 DNA: TGTGCCAGTAGCAGGAACCCTCGAGAGACCCAGTACTTC; V gene: TRBV19; clone size: NA; J gene: TRBJ2-5; D gene: NA
CDR3 protein: CASSQFPGWNYGYTF; CDR3 DNA: TGCGCCAGCAGTCAATTCCCAGGGTGGAACTATGGCTACACCTTC; V gene: TRBV23-1; clone size: NA; J gene: TRBJ1-2; D gene: NA
CDR3 protein: CASSLRGYTDTQYF; CDR3 DNA: TGTGCCAGCAGCTTACGGGGGTACACAGATACGCAGTATTTT; V gene: TRBV7-2; clone size: NA; J gene: TRBJ2-3; D gene: NA
CDR3 protein: CASSAPRGETQYF; CDR3 DNA: TGTGCCAGCAGCGCCCCCAGGGGGGAGACCCAGTACTTC; V gene: TRBV5-6; clone size: NA; J gene: TRBJ2-5; D gene: TRBD1
CDR3 protein: CATSGQGQNEKLFF; CDR3 DNA: TGTGCCACCTCCGGACAGGGACAAAATGAAAAACTGTTTTTT; V gene: TRBV15; clone size: NA; J gene: TRBJ1-4; D gene: TRBD1
CDR3 protein: CASSLYGRDGDTQYF; CDR3 DNA: TGTGCCAGCAGTTTATATGGCCGGGATGGAGATACGCAGTATTTT; V gene: TRBV27; clone size: NA; J gene: TRBJ2-3; D gene: NA
CDR3 protein: CAWTTGTGGPNTEAFF; CDR3 DNA: TGTGCCTGGACGACCGGGACAGGGGGCCCGAACACTGAAGCTTTCTTT; V gene: TRBV30; clone size: NA; J gene: TRBJ1-1; D gene: TRBD1
CDR3 protein: CASGQGTDTQYF; CDR3 DNA: TGTGCCAGCGGACAGGGGACGGATACGCAGTATTTT; V gene: TRBV27; clone size: NA; J gene: TRBJ2-3; D gene: TRBD1
CDR3 protein: CASSVWRGGADTQYF; CDR3 DNA: TGTGCCAGCAGCGTTTGGCGGGGGGGAGCAGATACGCAGTATTTT; V gene: TRBV6-5; clone size: NA; J gene: TRBJ2-3; D gene: TRBD2
CDR3 protein: CATSTTGLPYTF; CDR3 DNA: TGTGCCACCAGCACCACAGGCCTACCCTACACCTTC; V gene: TRBV15; clone size: NA; J gene: TRBJ1-2; D gene: NA
CDR3 protein: CASIHDGQLQKLFF; CDR3 DNA: TGTGCCAGCATTCACGACGGACAACTCCAAAAACTGTTTTTT; V gene: TRBV2; clone size: NA; J gene: TRBJ1-4; D gene: NA
CDR3 protein: CASSLDRGNQPQHF; CDR3 DNA: TGTGCCAGCAGTCTGGACAGGGGCAATCAGCCCCAGCATTTT; V gene: TRBV6-1; clone size: NA; J gene: TRBJ1-5; D gene: TRBD1
CDR3 protein: CASTDSNYGYTF; CDR3 DNA: TGTGCCAGCACAGACAGTAACTATGGCTACACCTTC; V gene: TRBV28; clone size: once; J gene: TRBJ1-2; D gene: NA
CDR3 protein: CAWDGDSSYEQYF; CDR3 DNA: TGTGCCTGGGACGGCGACTCTTCCTACGAGCAGTACTTC; V gene: TRBV30; clone size: NA; J gene: TRBJ2-7; D gene: NA
CDR3 protein: CASRDRGVINYGYNF; CDR3 DNA: TGTGCCAGCAGGGACAGGGGAGTCATAAACTATGGCTACAACTTC; V gene: TRBV6-6; clone size: NA; J gene: TRBJ1-2; D gene: TRBD1
CDR3 protein: CASVTSGRVNEQFF; CDR3 DNA: TGTGCCAGCGTGACTAGCGGTCGAGTGAATGAGCAGTTCTTC; V gene: TRBV6-6; clone size: NA; J gene: TRBJ2-1; D gene: TRBD2
CDR3 protein: CASSLGRGEGITEAFF; CDR3 DNA: TGTGCCAGCAGCTTGGGGCGGGGCGAAGGAATCACTGAAGCTTTCTTT; V gene: TRBV5-4; clone size: NA; J gene: TRBJ1-1; D gene: NA
CDR3 protein: CASSPLTTGGDQPQHF; CDR3 DNA: TGTGCCAGCAGTCCACTAACCACAGGGGGCGATCAGCCCCAGCATTTT; V gene: TRBV2; clone size: NA; J gene: TRBJ1-5; D gene: TRBD1
CDR3 protein: CASNTQPQHF; CDR3 DNA: TGTGCCAGTAACACCCAGCCCCAGCATTTT; V gene: TRBV19; clone size: NA; J gene: TRBJ1-5; D gene: NA
CDR3 protein: CASSKRTGLAGVPHEQYF; CDR3 DNA: TGTGCCAGCAGCAAACGGACGGGACTAGCGGGAGTGCCCCACGAGCAGTACTTC; V gene: TRBV7-8; clone size: once; J gene: TRBJ2-7; D gene: TRBD2
CDR3 protein: CASSFRLAGAGDTQYF; CDR3 DNA: TGTGCCAGCAGCTTCCGACTAGCGGGAGCGGGAGATACGCAGTATTTT; V gene: TRBV11-2; clone size: NA; J gene: TRBJ2-3; D gene: TRBD2
CDR3 protein: CATNQPGGTETQYF; CDR3 DNA: TGTGCCACTAACCAGCCCGGGGGAACCGAGACCCAGTACTTC; V gene: TRBV15; clone size: NA; J gene: TRBJ2-5; D gene: NA
CDR3 protein: CASSLDRRGEKLFF; CDR3 DNA: TGTGCCAGCAGCTTAGATAGGAGGGGCGAAAAACTGTTTTTT; V gene: TRBV7-2; clone size: once; J gene: TRBJ1-4; D gene: NA
CDR3 protein: CASSLGTGGNQPQHF; CDR3 DNA: TGTGCCAGCAGCCTGGGGACAGGGGGTAATCAGCCCCAGCATTTT; V gene: TRBV4-2; clone size: NA; J gene: TRBJ1-5; D gene: TRBD1